Shown below are 28 T cell receptor beta chains from a single sample sequenced in a study of blood T cell repertoires in COVID-19. Here immunoSEQ multiplex PCR was the method, and the copy in TCRdb shows in-frame clones only, minus some. Here the sample spans some 170,000 clones, roughly 87% being singletons. The sample taken for sequencing was peripheral blood. These TCRs come from a woman in her sixties or seventies who had recovered from COVID-19.

This clone was picked up one time. This chain links TRBV28 with TRBJ1-2, with 8 bases lining up with TRBD1. V was clipped by 5 bases and J by 8 bases; unmatched bases: 16. The germline gives CDR1 MDHEN, CDR2 SYDVKM. The CDR3 contains 16 residues. CDR3 DNA: TGTGCCAGCAGTACCCCGGACAGGGCTTTGTTTAGCGGCTACACCTTC. Its translation is CASSTPDRALFSGYTF.

The chain combines TRBV4-1 with TRBJ1-4; a weak D match, TRBD1 (6 bases). V shed 4 bases and J shed 3 bases, with 15 bases lying between them. Germline V gene lookup returns CDR1 MGHRA and CDR2 YSYEKL. CDR3 length: 16 residues. The CDR3 reads CASSLESGTSNEKLFF. As DNA, the CDR3 is TGCGCCAGCAGCCTCGAGTCCGGGACATCTAATGAAAAACTGTTTTTT.

This clone was seen a few times. The V call is TRBV5-4, the J call TRBJ1-2, with D possibly being TRBD1 (5 bases). Germline CDR1 reads SGHNT; CDR2 reads YYREEE (reference sequence). V was clipped by 0 bases and J by 4 bases, with 10 bases between them. CDR3 size: 14 residues. CDR3 bases: TGTGCCAGCAGCTTGGCGGGACTCCCCTATGGCTACACCTTC. This sequence encodes CASSLAGLPYGYTF.

The genes are TRBV6-4 and TRBJ2-5; possibly TRBD1 for D (6 bases). V shed 5 bases and J shed 4 bases, with 17 bases lying between them. The CDR3 totals 15 residues. Germline assignment: CDR1 MRHNA and CDR2 SNTAGT. CDR3 sequence reads: CASSQEAGDRETQYF. CDR3 in DNA: TGTGCCAGCAGTCAGGAGGCAGGGGATCGAGAGACCCAGTACTTC.

The chain links TRBV18 to TRBJ1-1; 8 bases fit TRBD1. This CDR3 comprises 16 residues. The J segment lost 5 bases and the V segment lost 6 bases, leaving 14 bases of the junction unmatched. Germline V lookup: CDR1 KGHSH, CDR2 LQKENI. The CDR3 sequence is CASSTTPDREATEAFF. The DNA for the CDR3 is TGTGCCAGCTCGACAACTCCGGACAGGGAGGCGACTGAAGCTTTCTTT.

The chain is built from TRBV4-2 and TRBJ2-3; D might be TRBD2 (7 bases). V was shortened by 0 bases and J by 2 bases, with 15 bases between the two germline ends. The CDR3 has 17 residues. Per the germline V gene, CDR1 is LGHNA and CDR2 is YNFKEQ. CDR3 protein: CASSQDMGRGYTDTQYF. CDR3 sequence (DNA): TGTGCCAGCAGCCAAGATATGGGGAGGGGGTACACAGATACGCAGTATTTT.

Only a few counts were recorded for this clone. The V and J genes are TRBV9 and TRBJ1-1; 7 nucleotides line up with TRBD1. The ends lost 3 bases at V and 3 bases at J; junction bases unmatched: 5. The length of the CDR3 is 14 residues. From germline, CDR1 is SGDLS and CDR2 YYNGEE. CDR3 region: CASSATGFDTEAFF. The CDR3 DNA reads as TGTGCCAGCAGCGCGACAGGGTTTGACACTGAAGCTTTCTTT.

CDR3 sequence reads: CASYSSLNEQFF. The CDR3 nucleotides are TGTGCCAGCTACAGCTCTTTGAATGAGCAGTTCTTC. The rearrangement links TRBV5-4 to TRBJ2-1; D unresolved. This CDR3 has 12 residues. From germline, CDR1 is SGHNT and CDR2 YYREEE (reference sequence). Trimming took 7 bases from V and 7 from J, leaving 12 bases between them.

This clone has just one count. The chain has TRBV3-1 (or the pseudogene TRBV3-2) and TRBJ2-5; TRBD1 matches 9 bases. CDR3 length: 14 amino acids. Looked up from germline, CDR1 is LGHDT and CDR2 is YNNKEL (reference sequence). V dropped 7 bases and J dropped 5; count of bases not matched to a gene: 8. CDR3 sequence: CASILTGGTETQYF. The CDR3 nucleotides are TGTGCCAGCATCCTAACAGGGGGCACGGAGACCCAGTACTTC.

The chain joins TRBV5-4 to TRBJ2-7, with 7 bases fitting TRBD1. J was trimmed by 7 bases and V by 3 bases; bases with no gene match: 10. Germline V gives CDR1 SGHNT, CDR2 YYREEE (reference sequence). CDR3 length: 14 amino acids. The CDR3 protein is CASSSNQGDREQYF. The CDR3 coding sequence is TGTGCCAGCAGCTCGAACCAGGGGGATAGAGAGCAGTACTTC.

In this sample, this clone turned up once. The rearrangement links TRBV25-1 to TRBJ2-5; 7 bases fit TRBD1. The CDR3 runs 13 residues. Looked up from germline, CDR1 is MGHDK and CDR2 is SYGVNS. The junction had 4 bases not matched to a gene; V was cut back by 4 bases and J by 5 bases. CDR3: CASSGRGLETQYF. The CDR3 region has the DNA TGTGCCAGCAGTGGTAGGGGGCTGGAGACCCAGTACTTC.

This clone was recorded only once. The chain couples TRBV2 to TRBJ1-2; TRBD1 matches 8 bases. From germline, CDR1 is SNHLY and CDR2 FYNNEI. The CDR3 is 16 amino acids. The V and J ends lost 2 bases and 8 bases, in that order; junction bases with no gene match: 13. The CDR3 reads CASSEISGTGLFGYTF. The CDR3 coding sequence is TGTGCCAGCAGTGAAATTTCGGGGACAGGACTATTCGGCTACACCTTC.

V gene TRBV10-1 combines with J gene TRBJ2-2, with 9 bases lining up with TRBD1. Germline V gene sequence: CDR1 WNHNN, CDR2 SYGVQD (reference sequence). CDR3 length: 16 residues. V dropped 5 bases and J dropped 7; count of bases not matched to a gene: 11. CDR3 nucleotide sequence: TGCGCCAGCAGTCCCTCCGGGACAGGGACGGGCGGGGAGCTGTTTTTT. It translates to CASSPSGTGTGGELFF.

This sequence joins TRBV5-4 and TRBJ2-5; 8 bases align to TRBD1. Germline V gene lookup returns CDR1 SGHNT and CDR2 YYREEE (reference sequence). The CDR3 is made up of 16 amino acids. Trimming removed 4 bases from V and 5 bases from J; junction bases left unmatched: 13. CDR3 residues: CASSTTETGAGETQYF. In DNA, the CDR3 is TGTGCCAGCAGCACGACCGAGACAGGGGCCGGTGAGACCCAGTACTTC.

The chain uses TRBV4-1 and TRBJ1-6; 7 positions match TRBD1. Trimming cost V 4 bases and J 3 bases; bases outside gene matches: 6. The CDR3 is made up of 16 amino acids. Germline CDR1 MGHRA, CDR2 YSYEKL. The CDR3 sequence: CASSPQRDSYNSPLHF. The CDR3 region has the DNA TGCGCCAGCAGCCCTCAACGGGACAGCTATAATTCACCCCTCCACTTT.

V is TRBV15 and J is TRBJ2-5, with 10 bases lining up with TRBD1. After removal of 6 bases from V and 3 bases from J, the junction contained 4 bases not matched to a gene. CDR1 LNHNV and CDR2 YYDKDF come from the germline V gene (reference sequence). The CDR3 is made up of 14 amino acids. The CDR3 loop is CATSKGTGEETQYF. The CDR3 nucleotides read TGTGCCACCAGTAAAGGGACAGGGGAAGAGACCCAGTACTTC.

For the CDR3, the DNA is TGTGCCAGCAGCTTAGGAGGGAGGGAAGAGACCCAGTACTTC. It encodes CASSLGGREETQYF. This chain uses TRBV7-3 with TRBJ2-5; TRBD2 matches at 7 bases. V was pared by 2 bases and J by 3 bases, with 3 bases of the junction left unmatched. Germline V CDR1 and CDR2: SGHTA, FQGTGA. The CDR3 length is 14 residues.

The CDR3 sequence: CAWSVSAGGGQPQHF. CDR3 nucleotide sequence: TGTGCCTGGAGTGTCTCTGCAGGGGGCGGTCAGCCCCAGCATTTT. The gene calls are TRBV30 and TRBJ1-5; TRBD1 matches 8 bases. The trim removed 0 bases at V and 6 bases at J, leaving 7 bases unmatched. The CDR3 covers 15 residues. Germline V gene lookup returns CDR1 GTSNPN and CDR2 SVGIG (reference sequence).

J is TRBJ1-2 and V is TRBV9; D is possibly TRBD1 (6 bases). The germline V gene has CDR1 SGDLS and CDR2 YYNGEE. V lost 0 bases and J 5 bases, leaving 14 bases between the germline ends. The CDR3 length is 15 residues. The CDR3 region has the DNA TGTGCCAGCAGCGTAGAGGCCGGCAGGGGTTATGGCTACACCTTC. This gives the protein CASSVEAGRGYGYTF.

The V gene is TRBV11-1, the J gene TRBJ2-1; 14 bases are shared with TRBD2. V lost 5 bases and J lost 9; bases outside the gene matches: 6. The length of the CDR3 is 15 residues. The germline gives CDR1 SGHAT, CDR2 FQDESV (reference sequence). CDR3 amino acids: CASSQRTSGGSEQFF. CDR3 coding DNA: TGTGCCAGCAGCCAGAGGACTAGCGGGGGGAGTGAGCAGTTCTTC.

The J gene is TRBJ1-1, the V gene TRBV9; 7 nucleotides agree with TRBD1. This CDR3 has 17 residues. J was trimmed by 0 bases and V by 0 bases; bases with no gene match: 8. From germline, CDR1 is SGDLS and CDR2 YYNGEE. The CDR3 bases are TGTGCCAGCAGCGTAGATGTTTGGACAGGCCTGAACACTGAAGCTTTCTTT. Protein sequence: CASSVDVWTGLNTEAFF.

The J gene is TRBJ2-7, the V gene TRBV2; D is perhaps TRBD1 (7 bases). The CDR3 is made up of 16 amino acids. Trimming took 0 bases from V and 2 from J, leaving 14 bases between them. Germline V gives CDR1 SNHLY, CDR2 FYNNEI. The CDR3 DNA is TGTGCCAGCAGTGAAGCTTCTGGCAGGGGGGCCTACGAGCAGTACTTC. Its protein product is CASSEASGRGAYEQYF.

The chain is built from TRBV24-1 and TRBJ2-1; TRBD2 is a possible D gene (6 bases). The CDR3 length is 14 residues. Trimming removed 7 bases from V and 3 bases from J, with 12 bases in between. CDR1 and CDR2 (germline): KGHDR, SFDVKD. CDR3 coding DNA: TGTGCCACCAGCCCCGCGGGGAACTACAATGAGCAGTTCTTC. Translation gives CATSPAGNYNEQFF.

This clone was counted a single time. The chain joins TRBV18 to TRBJ2-7; D uncertain. The germline V gene encodes CDR1 KGHSH and CDR2 LQKENI. Trimming took 3 bases from V and 4 from J, leaving 13 bases between them. The CDR3 spans 14 residues. CDR3 sequence: CASSPNPGYYEQYF. CDR3 nucleotide sequence: TGTGCCAGCTCACCTAACCCAGGATATTACGAGCAGTACTTC.

The chain uses TRBV19 and TRBJ1-1; 9 nucleotides agree with TRBD1. The trim removed 5 bases at V and 3 bases at J, leaving 7 bases unmatched. The CDR3 consists of 15 residues. The germline CDR1 and CDR2 sequences are LNHDA and SQIVND (reference sequence). The CDR3 coding sequence is TGTGCCAGTAGTCTCACAGGGGGCGCGGACACTGAAGCTTTCTTT. It yields the protein CASSLTGGADTEAFF.

The chain is built from TRBV3-1 (or the pseudogene TRBV3-2) and TRBJ2-5; 11 positions agree with TRBD2. Unmatched junction bases numbered 11, after V lost 4 bases and J lost 7 bases. CDR1 and CDR2 from the germline V gene are LGHDT and YNNKEL (reference sequence). The CDR3 covers 16 residues. CDR3 loop: CASSPGSSGGVGTQYF. In nucleotides, the CDR3 is TGTGCCAGCAGCCCAGGCAGTAGCGGGGGGGTGGGGACCCAGTACTTC.

The chain recombines TRBV10-3 with TRBJ2-7, with D unresolved. Germline V gives CDR1 ENHRY, CDR2 SYGVKD. The CDR3 spans 14 residues. Trimming took off 3 bases at V and 9 bases at J, with 18 bases between the two ends. CDR3 nucleotide sequence: TGTGCCATCAGTGAATCCCAAGACTCAATTGGGCAGTACTTC. It is translated as CAISESQDSIGQYF.

The chain joins TRBV21-1 to TRBJ1-1; the tabulated D call, TRBD1, remains unverified against the DNA. TRBV21-1 is given as a pseudogene. The CDR3 loop spans 13 amino acids. CDR3 DNA: TGTGCCATAGGTACGGGCAGGGACACTGAAGCTTTCTTT. Residues: CAIGTGRDTEAFF.